The clone carrying this T cell receptor (beta chain) was counted a few times. Its cognate antigen is unknown. Libraries of TCR beta came from quantitative 5'-RACE with molecular barcodes. TCRdb processed the 5' RACE reads anew with MiXCR; each CDR3 protein has one entry. The sample records 220,000 or so distinct CDR3 sequences, about a sixth being singletons. The sample belongs to a study of CD8 T cells in ankylosing spondylitis. Study-level findings and limits: Roughly eight highly homologous variants made up a TCR beta motif, and this motif appeared characteristic of ankylosing spondylitis blood. It was reported that disease-linked clones were significantly enriched in matched ankylosing spondylitis synovial fluid.

Trimming left V 0 bases short and J 0 bases short, with 15 bases between. Germline CDR1 reads SGDLS; CDR2 reads YYNGEE. The CDR3 totals 18 residues. The sequencing input was blood, either unsorted or a sorted T cell fraction (not recorded which). This TCR was recovered from a male donor with ankylosing spondylitis. The rearrangement uses TRBV9 and TRBJ2-2; D remains unclear. The CDR3 DNA is TGTGCCAGCAGCGTAGGAAGAGCAATCTACCCGAACACCGGGGAGCTGTTTTTT. Its translation: CASSVGRAIYPNTGELFF.